Listed here are 20 T cell receptor beta chains from one sample, sequenced in a study of blood T cell repertoires in COVID-19. Sequencing was performed with immunoSEQ multiplex PCR; in TCRdb, only in-frame clones are kept and a portion is missing. The sample contains over 200,000 clones, 70% to 90% of which appear only once. Sequencing used PBMCs or T cells enriched from blood (not recorded which). The receptors shown here come from a young man who had recovered from COVID-19.

A note on this clone: The germline gene is not matched at one end of the junction; a read error may be the cause. The rearrangement links TRBV10-3 to TRBJ2-1, with a tentative D call TRBD2 (5 bases). The CDR3 is 15 residues long. The V gene's germline CDR1 is ENHRY and CDR2 SYGVKD. The CDR3 coding sequence is TGTGCCATCAGTGAGTCTTCGGACTCCGACAATGAGCAGTTCTTC. Its protein product is CAISESSDSDNEQFF.

This sequence joins TRBV19 and TRBJ1-2; D gene ambiguous. CDR1 is LNHDA, CDR2 SQIVND, per germline (reference sequence). The CDR3 runs to 12 residues. V was pared by 6 bases and J by 6 bases, with 11 bases between. This CDR3 reads CASRTQTDGYTF. In DNA, the CDR3 is TGTGCCAGTAGGACACAGACGGATGGCTACACCTTC.

V usage is TRBV6-5 and J usage is TRBJ1-2; D is perhaps TRBD1 (6 bases). The CDR3 spans 14 residues. The germline V gene has CDR1 MNHEY and CDR2 SVGAGI. Trimming shortened V by 7 bases and J by 3 bases, and 15 bases separated the two germline ends. CDR3 sequence: CASKRQALYYGYTF. In nucleotides, the CDR3 is TGTGCCAGCAAAAGACAGGCTCTATACTATGGCTACACCTTC.

This clone turned up a few times. The chain combines TRBV7-8 with TRBJ2-1; TRBD1 matches 8 bases. The CDR3 has 18 residues. The ends lost 7 bases at V and 0 bases at J; junction bases unmatched: 14. Germline loops: CDR1 SGHVS, CDR2 FQNEAQ. CDR3 DNA: TGTGCCAGCACCAAACATTGGGGCGGACAGGGCTCCTACAATGAGCAGTTCTTC. The encoded protein is CASTKHWGGQGSYNEQFF.

V gene TRBV2 combines with J gene TRBJ1-2, with 8 bases that match TRBD1. V shed 5 bases and J 3 bases; nucleotides not matched to a gene: 8. The CDR3 sequence is 15 residues long. The V gene's germline CDR1 is SNHLY and CDR2 FYNNEI. In DNA form, the CDR3 reads TGTGCCAGCAGTCCCGAAGGGGGACAGGACTATGGCTACACCTTC. This translates into CASSPEGGQDYGYTF.

Written as DNA, the CDR3 is TGTGCCAGCATCCCAACCCAGGTTTCTGGCAATCAGCCCCAGCATTTT. Its protein product is CASIPTQVSGNQPQHF. The chain recombines TRBV2 with TRBJ1-5; no definite D call. Trimming pared 7 bases from V and 2 bases from J, leaving 18 bases between. The CDR3 runs to 16 residues. CDR1 is SNHLY, CDR2 FYNNEI, per germline.

In DNA form, the CDR3 reads TGTGCCAGCAGCCAAGGGGTACAGGGAACCGGCTACACCTTC. Translating it yields CASSQGVQGTGYTF. The chain recombines TRBV3-1 (or the pseudogene TRBV3-2) with TRBJ1-2; the D gene is possibly TRBD1 (6 bases). Looked up from germline, CDR1 is LGHDT and CDR2 is YNNKEL (reference sequence). This CDR3 has 14 residues. Trimming removed 1 base at V and 8 bases at J, with 14 bases between.

Only one count was recorded for this clone. V is TRBV27 and J is TRBJ1-5; D might be TRBD1 (6 bases). The CDR3 extends over 14 amino acids. The germline V gene encodes CDR1 MNHEY and CDR2 SMNVEV (reference sequence). Trimming removed 4 bases at V and 4 bases at J, with 11 bases between. Here the CDR3 reads CASSWGGRNQPQHF. CDR3 sequence (DNA): TGTGCCAGCAGTTGGGGGGGCCGGAATCAGCCCCAGCATTTT.

V usage is TRBV25-1 and J usage is TRBJ2-1; 7 bases map to TRBD2. This CDR3 is 14 amino acids long. V gave up 9 bases and J gave up 2 bases; unmatched junction bases: 7. Germline CDR1 and CDR2: MGHDK and SYGVNS. The CDR3 DNA reads as TGTGCCAGTCATCAAGCGGGACCCTACAATGAGCAGTTCTTC. It codes for CASHQAGPYNEQFF.

For this clone: One junction end disagrees with the germline gene, perhaps due to a read error. The chain employs TRBV7-6 and TRBJ1-3, with D unclear. Germline assignment: CDR1 SGHVS and CDR2 FNYEAQ. The CDR3 spans 10 residues. The DNA for the CDR3 is TGTGCCAGCAGCTTAGCGGCCCCCGTTTTT. It codes for CASSLAAPVF.

The chain has TRBV7-9 and TRBJ2-7, with 7 nucleotides matching TRBD1. Germline CDR1 SEHNR, CDR2 FQNEAQ (reference sequence). The V gene end was trimmed by 5 bases and the J gene end by 4 bases; junction bases not matched to a gene: 2. The CDR3 is 12 residues long. Here the CDR3 DNA reads TGTGCCAGCAGCCCGGGACAGTACGAGCAGTACTTC. Translating gives CASSPGQYEQYF.

This sequence joins TRBV15 and TRBJ2-2, with D tentatively TRBD1 (7 bases). In germline, CDR1 is LNHNV, CDR2 YYDKDF (reference sequence). This CDR3 region has 16 residues. The ends were cut back, 1 base at V and 3 bases at J, with 12 bases in the middle. The CDR3 here is CATSRAGGRDTGELFF. CDR3 DNA: TGTGCCACCAGCAGAGCAGGGGGGCGGGACACCGGGGAGCTGTTTTTT.

The chain carries TRBV28 and TRBJ2-7, with D maybe TRBD1 (6 bases). V dropped 6 bases and J dropped 9 bases, with 21 bases sitting between them. The CDR3 sequence is 14 residues long. Germline V CDR1 and CDR2: MDHEN, SYDVKM. The CDR3 is CASRPTGTREGQYF. CDR3 bases: TGTGCCAGCAGACCAACAGGGACGCGAGAGGGGCAGTACTTC.

This clone was seen just once. The V call is TRBV30, the J call TRBJ1-5; 7 bases are a match to TRBD1. This CDR3 comprises 14 residues. Per the germline V gene, CDR1 is GTSNPN and CDR2 is SVGIG (reference sequence). With V trimmed by 5 bases and J by 6 bases, 10 bases remained unmatched. CDR3 DNA: TGTGCCTGGTCCCAGGGGGGTAGGAGTCAGCCCCAGCATTTT. As protein: CAWSQGGRSQPQHF.

J is TRBJ1-3 and V is TRBV6-5, with D unclear. Per germline, CDR1 MNHEY and CDR2 SVGAGI. This CDR3 has 14 residues. Between the trimmed V and J ends, which lost 2 bases and 5 bases, there was a span of 10 bases. CDR3 coding DNA: TGTGCCAGCAGTTACAGGGAGAGGCGAAACACCATATATTTT. It encodes CASSYRERRNTIYF.

The chain links TRBV6-4 to TRBJ2-7; 7 bases align to TRBD1. After removal of 7 bases from V and 2 bases from J, the junction contained 11 bases not matched to a gene. Germline V lookup: CDR1 MRHNA, CDR2 SNTAGT. The CDR3 sequence is 15 residues long. The CDR3 protein is CASIIEKDRTYEQYF. CDR3 sequence (DNA): TGTGCCAGCATTATCGAGAAGGACAGGACCTACGAGCAGTACTTC.

The CDR3 region is CASSQAGNTDTQYF. The CDR3 nucleotides are TGTGCCAGCAGTCAGGCAGGGAACACAGATACGCAGTATTTT. The chain carries TRBV6-5 and TRBJ2-3; weak D call: TRBD1 (5 bases). The CDR3 length is 14 residues. Trimming cost V 5 bases and J 2 bases, with 11 bases left between them. Germline CDR1 and CDR2: MNHEY and SVGAGI.

The V gene is TRBV6-5, the J gene TRBJ2-1; 8 bases fit TRBD2. Looked up from germline, CDR1 is MNHEY and CDR2 is SVGAGI. This CDR3 spans 14 amino acids. The J segment lost 8 bases and the V segment lost 4 bases, leaving 7 bases of the junction unmatched. The CDR3 nucleotides are TGTGCCAGCAGTTTTAGGGGACTAGACTATGAGCAGTTCTTC. It codes for CASSFRGLDYEQFF.

The genes are TRBV3-1 (or the pseudogene TRBV3-2) and TRBJ1-1; TRBD1 might be the D (6 bases). The CDR3 runs 22 residues. CDR1 is LGHDT and CDR2 is YNNKEL in the germline V gene (reference sequence). Trimming shortened V by 6 bases and J by 0 bases, and 35 bases separated the two germline ends. Written as DNA, the CDR3 is TGTGCCAGCAGGCAGGGGCCCGTCGCAGGTTCGCGGACGGGTTGGATGAACACTGAAGCTTTCTTT. It translates to CASRQGPVAGSRTGWMNTEAFF.

This sequence joins TRBV4-3 and TRBJ1-2; D gene uncertain. This CDR3 contains 13 residues. CDR1 and CDR2 from the germline V gene are LGHNA and YSLEER. V was trimmed by 0 bases and J by 8 bases, leaving 10 bases between them. The CDR3 region is CASSQDRTGGYTF. In nucleotides, the CDR3 is TGCGCCAGCAGCCAAGATCGGACGGGGGGCTACACCTTC.